These 9 T cell receptor beta chains were all obtained from the same sample, sequenced in a study of blood T cell repertoires in COVID-19. TCRdb's copy holds only in-frame clones and misses some; the assay was immunoSEQ multiplex PCR. The table records around 250,000 clones, 83% of them present only once. Sequencing input: peripheral blood. Source of these receptors: a man older than 75 with acute or convalescent COVID-19.

The chain couples TRBV5-1 to TRBJ2-7, with TRBD1 identical over 10 bases. CDR3 size: 14 residues. Losses at the gene ends were 3 bases for V and 5 bases for J; bases not matched to a gene: 5. Germline CDR1 reads SGHRS; CDR2 reads YFSETQ. The CDR3 region has the DNA TGCGCCAGCAGCTCGGGACAGGGGTGGAACGAGCAGTACTTC. Translating it yields CASSSGQGWNEQYF.

This clone was seen a single time. The genes are TRBV2 and TRBJ1-3; D not certain. The CDR3 length is 14 residues. Trimming took off 4 bases at V and 6 bases at J, with 13 bases between the two ends. Per the germline V gene, CDR1 is SNHLY and CDR2 is FYNNEI. CDR3 loop: CASSVGSGVNTIYF. DNA of the CDR3: TGTGCCAGCAGTGTTGGGTCCGGAGTAAACACCATATATTTT. Full variable domain (missing parts from reference TRBV2 and TRBJ1-3): EPEVTQTPSHQVTQMGQEVILRCVPISNHLYFYWYRQILGQKVEFLVSFYNNEISEKSEIFDDQFSVERPDGSNFTLKIRSTKLEDSAMYFCASSVGSGVNTIYFGEGSWLTVV.

V usage is TRBV5-1 and J usage is TRBJ2-5, with 11 positions matching TRBD2. Germline V gene data show CDR1 as SGHRS and CDR2 as YFSETQ. Trimming cost V 2 bases and J 5 bases; bases outside gene matches: 5. CDR3 length: 15 amino acids. CDR3 protein: CASSFLAGGVETQYF. The CDR3 region has the DNA TGCGCCAGCAGCTTCCTAGCGGGGGGAGTCGAGACCCAGTACTTC. Full variable domain (rest looked up from reference TRBV5-1 and TRBJ2-5): KAGVTQTPRYLIKTRGQQVTLSCSPISGHRSVSWYQQTPGQGLQFLFEYFSETQRNKGNFPGRFSGRQFSNSRSEMNVSTLELGDSALYLCASSFLAGGVETQYFGPGTRLLVL.

This clone has only one observation. The genes are TRBV5-1 and TRBJ2-1; 11 nucleotides line up with TRBD2. The CDR3 spans 16 residues. J lost 3 bases, V lost 4 bases, and 6 bases had no gene match. Germline CDR1 and CDR2: SGHRS and YFSETQ. The CDR3 coding sequence is TGCGCCAGCAGCGCGAAGGGACTAGCGGACTACAATGAGCAGTTCTTC. Translating gives CASSAKGLADYNEQFF.

The gene calls are TRBV7-9 and TRBJ2-2; 7 bases map to TRBD1. The CDR3 consists of 14 residues. Germline-derived CDR1 and CDR2 are SEHNR and FQNEAQ (reference sequence). The ends lost 11 bases at V and 3 bases at J; junction bases unmatched: 9. The CDR3 DNA is TGTGCCGTCGTATCGACAGGGCACACCGGGGAGCTGTTTTTT. It specifies CAVVSTGHTGELFF.

The genes are TRBV4-2 and TRBJ2-1, with 11 bases matching TRBD2. The germline V gene has CDR1 LGHNA and CDR2 YNFKEQ. After removal of 4 bases from V and 5 bases from J, the junction contained 4 bases not matched to a gene. This CDR3 contains 15 residues. The CDR3 coding sequence is TGTGCCAGCAGCCTAGCGGGAGGGTGGGACAATGAGCAGTTCTTC. Translation gives CASSLAGGWDNEQFF.

This chain joins TRBV18 and TRBJ2-1; a weak D match, TRBD2 (5 bases). Trimming shortened V by 1 base and J by 0 bases, and 7 bases separated the two germline ends. This CDR3 has 15 residues. Germline-derived CDR1 and CDR2 are KGHSH and LQKENI. The CDR3 DNA reads as TGTGCCAGCTCACCACGTGAGGGCTCCTACAATGAGCAGTTCTTC. Its translation is CASSPREGSYNEQFF.

V usage is TRBV19 and J usage is TRBJ1-2; possible D gene TRBD1, 5 bases. With 3 bases removed from V and 0 bases from J, the gap between germline ends came to 8 bases. Per the germline V gene, CDR1 is LNHDA and CDR2 is SQIVND (reference sequence). The length of the CDR3 is 14 residues. CDR3 sequence (DNA): TGTGCCAGTAGTATGGGGCCCTCTAACTATGGCTACACCTTC. This encodes CASSMGPSNYGYTF.

This chain joins TRBV25-1 and TRBJ2-3; TRBD2 matches 12 bases. With V trimmed by 4 bases and J by 1 base, 3 bases remained unmatched. Per the germline V gene, CDR1 is MGHDK and CDR2 is SYGVNS. The CDR3 runs 16 residues. This CDR3 is CASSARLAGGTDTQYF. The CDR3 DNA reads TGTGCCAGCAGTGCCCGACTAGCGGGGGGCACAGATACGCAGTATTTT.